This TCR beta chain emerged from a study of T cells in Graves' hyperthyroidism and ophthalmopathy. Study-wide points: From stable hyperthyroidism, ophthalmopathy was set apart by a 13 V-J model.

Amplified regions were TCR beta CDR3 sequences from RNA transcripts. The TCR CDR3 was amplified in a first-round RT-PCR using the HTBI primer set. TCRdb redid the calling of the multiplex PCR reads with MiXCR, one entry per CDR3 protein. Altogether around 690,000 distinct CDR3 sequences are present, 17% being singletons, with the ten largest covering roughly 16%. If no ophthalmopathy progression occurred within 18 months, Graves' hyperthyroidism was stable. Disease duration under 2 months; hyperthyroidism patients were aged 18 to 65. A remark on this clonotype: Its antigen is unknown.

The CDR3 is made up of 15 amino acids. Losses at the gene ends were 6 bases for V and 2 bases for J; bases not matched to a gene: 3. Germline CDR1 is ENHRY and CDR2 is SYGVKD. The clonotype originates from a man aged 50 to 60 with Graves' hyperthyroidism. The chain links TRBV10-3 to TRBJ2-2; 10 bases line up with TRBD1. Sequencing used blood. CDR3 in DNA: TGTGCCATCAGGCGACAGGGGGCAAACACCGGGGAGCTGTTTTTT. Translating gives CAIRRQGANTGELFF.